What follows are 5 T cell receptor beta chains derived from one specimen sequenced in a study of cytomegalovirus exposure and HLA in healthy donors. Here immunoSEQ multiplex PCR was the method, and the copy in TCRdb shows in-frame clones only, minus some. The table lists around 58,000 clones, around nine tenths of them singletons. The sequencing input was PBMCs. Every receptor here comes from a young woman in good health and CMV-seronegative.

This chain links TRBV6-1 with TRBJ2-4; D perhaps matches TRBD2 (5 bases). V dropped 3 bases and J dropped 15 bases, with 18 bases sitting between them. Germline CDR1 MNHNS, CDR2 SASEGT. This CDR3 has 13 amino acids. The CDR3 loop reads CASSDMNLPGRYF. The CDR3 nucleotides are TGTGCCAGCAGTGACATGAATCTCCCGGGAAGGTACTTC.

The rearrangement uses TRBV4-2 and TRBJ1-2; 10 bases line up with TRBD1. The V segment lost 3 bases and the J segment 8 bases; nucleotides outside the gene matches: 9. The CDR3 runs 15 residues. The germline V gene encodes CDR1 LGHNA and CDR2 YNFKEQ. The CDR3 sequence: CASSQSRTGGNGYTF. CDR3 coding DNA: TGTGCCAGCAGCCAGAGTCGGACAGGGGGAAACGGCTACACCTTC.

J is TRBJ1-1 and V is TRBV6-5, with a possible D match to TRBD1 (6 bases). V lost 7 bases and J 3 bases, leaving 15 bases between the germline ends. The CDR3 has 14 residues. Germline CDR1 and CDR2: MNHEY and SVGAGI. CDR3 sequence: CASTPWGRDTEAFF. The DNA for the CDR3 is TGTGCCAGCACCCCCTGGGGGCGGGACACTGAAGCTTTCTTT.

V and J are TRBV5-1 and TRBJ2-1; the match to TRBD2 covers 11 bases. The J segment lost 1 base and the V segment lost 4 bases, leaving 4 bases of the junction unmatched. CDR1 and CDR2 from the germline V gene are SGHRS and YFSETQ. The CDR3 has 16 residues. The CDR3 loop is CASSLLAGGSYNEQFF. CDR3 sequence (DNA): TGCGCCAGCAGCCTTCTAGCGGGGGGTTCCTACAATGAGCAGTTCTTC.

This sequence joins TRBV7-3 and TRBJ1-5, with TRBD1 matching 7 bases. In germline, CDR1 is SGHTA, CDR2 FQGTGA. This CDR3 region has 16 residues. The J segment lost 0 bases and the V segment lost 5 bases, leaving 7 bases of the junction unmatched. CDR3 region: CASSHPGTDSNQPQHF. CDR3 DNA: TGTGCCAGCAGCCATCCTGGGACAGATAGCAATCAGCCCCAGCATTTT.